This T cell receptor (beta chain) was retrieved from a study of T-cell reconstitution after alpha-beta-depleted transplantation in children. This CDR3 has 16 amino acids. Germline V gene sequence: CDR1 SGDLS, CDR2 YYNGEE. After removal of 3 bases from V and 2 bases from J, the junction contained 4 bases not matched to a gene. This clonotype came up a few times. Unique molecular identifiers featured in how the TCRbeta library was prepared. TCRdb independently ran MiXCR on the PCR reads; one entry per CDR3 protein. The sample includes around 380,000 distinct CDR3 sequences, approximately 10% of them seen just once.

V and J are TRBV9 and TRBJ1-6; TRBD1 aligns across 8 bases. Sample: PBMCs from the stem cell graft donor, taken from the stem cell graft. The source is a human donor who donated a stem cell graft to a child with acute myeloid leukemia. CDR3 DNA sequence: TGTGCCAGCAGCGGACAGGGGTCCCCCTATAATTCACCCCTCCACTTT. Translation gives CASSGQGSPYNSPLHF.